Shown below are 30 T cell receptor beta chains from a single sample sequenced in a study of blood T cells in healthy people across ages (dated by TCRdb to the mid-2010s). Library construction relied on 5' RACE. The sequencing machine was an Illumina HiSeq 2500. A second PCR of about 7 to 12 cycles was performed with a sample-barcoded 5' primer and a J-beta primer mix. TCRdb redid the processing of the public reads, applying fastp at Q25 and MiXCR, and retained in-frame beta chains. A single entry per CDR3 protein holds the most common genes and DNA from its merged rows. This sample is represented by roughly 1,000,000 distinct CDR3 sequences; roughly a quarter of them were singletons. Less than 0.85% of the sample is held by the ten biggest clonotypes. The data also belong to a second study, concerning T cells of mothers and their children.

The sequencing sample was made of blood. The source is a girl aged 2-9 years in good health.

This clonotype was seen more than once but under ten times. The chain joins TRBV29-1 to TRBJ1-2; D is unclear. This CDR3 has 12 amino acids. Per the germline V gene, CDR1 is SQVTM and CDR2 is ANQGSEA. V was trimmed by 4 bases and J by 9 bases, leaving 15 bases between them. In DNA, the CDR3 is TGCAGCGTTGTTTCCTTGGGTCGAAGCTACACCTTC. Translated, it gives CSVVSLGRSYTF.

Note on this clonotype: At one end, the junction sequence differs from germline, possibly due to a read error. The rearrangement links TRBV7-3 to TRBJ2-1; 8 nucleotides align to TRBD2. The DNA matches TRBJ2-5 better at its end, which makes the J call doubtful. This CDR3 spans 15 amino acids. Germline V lookup: CDR1 SGHTA, CDR2 FQGTGA. The CDR3 is CSSSLLSGGLETQYF. CDR3 coding DNA: TGTTCCAGCAGCTTACTGAGCGGGGGCCTAGAGACCCAGTACTTC.

The sample holds a few counts of this clonotype. The chain uses TRBV10-2 and TRBJ2-5, with D maybe TRBD1 (6 bases). The V gene lost 0 bases and the J gene lost 9 bases, with 17 bases spanning the gap. CDR1 and CDR2 (germline): WSHSY, SAAADI. This CDR3 comprises 15 residues. The CDR3 coding sequence is TGCGCCAGCAGTGAGTCGAACAGGGCGCTGGGGGCCCAGTACTTC. It codes for CASSESNRALGAQYF.

The chain employs TRBV29-1 and TRBJ1-4; no clear D. Looked up from germline, CDR1 is SQVTM and CDR2 is ANQGSEA. This CDR3 has 14 residues. The V gene lost 4 bases and the J gene lost 3 bases, with 12 bases spanning the gap. The CDR3 nucleotides are TGCAGCGTTGTAAAGGGCCTGTCTAATGAAAAACTGTTTTTT. This encodes CSVVKGLSNEKLFF.

This clonotype was counted a few times. The chain is built from TRBV7-9 and TRBJ1-1, with D unresolved. CDR3 length: 14 residues. The V gene lost 3 bases and the J gene lost 5 bases, with 13 bases spanning the gap. Per the germline V gene, CDR1 is SEHNR and CDR2 is FQNEAQ (reference sequence). This chain's CDR3 is CASSLVGVVTEAFF. The CDR3 DNA is TGTGCCAGCAGCTTGGTCGGAGTGGTAACTGAAGCTTTCTTT.

This clonotype was recorded a few times. The chain couples TRBV9 to TRBJ2-1; no reliable D call. This CDR3 is built from 15 residues. V was clipped by 3 bases and J by 0 bases, with 10 bases between them. Germline V gene lookup returns CDR1 SGDLS and CDR2 YYNGEE. The CDR3 is CASSAGELSYNEQFF. The CDR3, as DNA: TGTGCCAGCAGCGCCGGTGAGCTCTCCTACAATGAGCAGTTCTTC.

The J gene is TRBJ2-7, the V gene TRBV5-5, with 10 bases that match TRBD1. The last part of the DNA fits TRBJ2-1 better; the J call may be wrong. This CDR3 has 15 amino acids. Germline CDR1 SGHKS, CDR2 YYEKEE (reference sequence). In DNA form, the CDR3 reads TGTGCCAGCAGCTTACCGGGACAGGGGACCGATGAGCAGTTCTTC. This codes for CASSLPGQGTDEQFF.

This clonotype occurred a few times. This chain links TRBV20-1 with TRBJ1-2, with D unclear. V was shortened by 0 bases and J by 4 bases, with 6 bases between the two germline ends. The CDR3 spans 12 residues. CDR1 DFQATT and CDR2 SNEGSKA come from the germline V gene (reference sequence). The CDR3 reads CSARDNSYGYTF. The CDR3, as DNA: TGCAGTGCTAGAGATAACAGCTATGGCTACACCTTC.

With regard to this clonotype: Sequence at one end of the junction differs from germline and may be a read error. This sequence joins TRBV4-3 and TRBJ2-5; D uncertain. Germline-derived CDR1 and CDR2 are LGHNA and YSLEER. This CDR3 is built from 13 residues. CDR3 nucleotides: TGCGCCAGCAGCCCGACGGCCCGTAATTCCTTTTGCTTC. This gives the protein CASSPTARNSFCF.

This clonotype has only a few counts. The chain joins TRBV7-9 to TRBJ1-1; D unclear. Trimming shortened V by 8 bases and J by 4 bases, and 14 bases separated the two germline ends. The CDR3 has 13 amino acids. From germline, CDR1 is SEHNR and CDR2 FQNEAQ (reference sequence). CDR3 sequence reads: CASSGVLSTEAFF. The CDR3, as DNA: TGTGCCAGCTCAGGAGTCCTATCCACTGAAGCTTTCTTT.

The V and J genes are TRBV7-2 and TRBJ1-3; D gene uncertain. Germline assignment: CDR1 SGHTA and CDR2 FQGNSA. The CDR3 consists of 14 residues. V lost 6 bases, J lost 0 bases, and 9 bases lay in between. CDR3 bases: TGTGCCAGCAGTTCTTTTAACTCTGGAAACACCATATATTTT. Translation gives CASSSFNSGNTIYF.

This clonotype showed up just a few times. The V gene is TRBV15, the J gene TRBJ2-7, with TRBD2 identical over 10 bases. The germline V gene encodes CDR1 LNHNV and CDR2 YYDKDF (reference sequence). V lost 7 bases to trimming and J lost 3 bases; unmatched junction nucleotides: 6. The CDR3 runs 14 residues. The CDR3 here is CATTPGLASYEQYF. DNA of the CDR3: TGTGCCACCACTCCGGGACTAGCGAGCTACGAGCAGTACTTC.

The J gene is TRBJ1-2, the V gene TRBV21-1. TRBV21-1 is recorded as a pseudogene. The CDR3 covers 14 residues. The CDR3 here is CARDPWRKIYGYTF. DNA for the CDR3: TGTGCCAGGGATCCATGGAGGAAGATCTATGGCTACACCTTC.

The chain recombines TRBV29-1 with TRBJ2-5, with D tentatively TRBD1 (6 bases). Germline CDR1 is SQVTM and CDR2 is ANQGSEA. Trimming took off 7 bases at V and 4 bases at J, with 43 bases between the two ends. This CDR3 comprises 22 residues. In nucleotides, the CDR3 is TGCAGCGCTGGGGGCCAGGGGAAAGGAGTTCCCTCCTTTCGTATTTCGAGAGAGACCCAGTACTTC. Translated, it gives CSAGGQGKGVPSFRISRETQYF.

The chain employs TRBV6-2 or TRBV6-3 and TRBJ1-1; D gene uncertain. Germline CDR1 reads MNHEY; CDR2 reads SVGEGT. The CDR3 is 13 residues long. Trimming stripped 7 bases from V and 1 base from J, with 10 bases between. CDR3 coding DNA: TGTGCCAGCAAGGCGTACGAGAACACTGAAGCTTTCTTT. Translation: CASKAYENTEAFF.

The chain joins TRBV4-1 to TRBJ2-7; maybe TRBD2 (5 bases). The V and J ends lost 3 bases and 4 bases respectively, with 16 bases between them. Germline CDR1 is MGHRA and CDR2 is YSYEKL. The CDR3 loop spans 15 amino acids. CDR3 sequence reads: CASSHLSGSGYEQYF. The CDR3 DNA reads as TGCGCCAGCAGCCACCTTTCGGGATCTGGTTACGAGCAGTACTTC.

The chain combines TRBV28 with TRBJ1-2, with TRBD1 identical over 8 bases. Trimming removed 8 bases from V and 4 bases from J; junction bases left unmatched: 12. The CDR3 runs to 15 residues. Germline V CDR1 and CDR2: MDHEN, SYDVKM. The chain's CDR3 is CASLESGQAAYGYTF. For the CDR3, the DNA is TGTGCCAGCCTCGAATCGGGACAGGCTGCCTATGGCTACACCTTC.

This clonotype has more than one count but fewer than ten. The rearrangement uses TRBV20-1 and TRBJ1-5; D call uncertain. The CDR3 has 13 residues. CDR1 and CDR2 from the germline V gene are DFQATT and SNEGSKA (reference sequence). V lost 6 bases, J lost 7 bases, and 16 bases lay in between. The CDR3 reads CSAMGPAGQPQHF. Here the CDR3 DNA reads TGCAGTGCGATGGGCCCGGCGGGGCAGCCCCAGCATTTT.

This clonotype was observed a handful of times. The rearrangement links TRBV9 to TRBJ1-6; D perhaps matches TRBD1 (6 bases). The CDR3 covers 15 residues. V gave up 0 bases and J gave up 9 bases, with 13 bases separating them. Germline V gene lookup returns CDR1 SGDLS and CDR2 YYNGEE. The CDR3 DNA is TGTGCCAGCAGCGTAGGGAGGGGGGTCCGTTCACCCCTCCACTTT. This codes for CASSVGRGVRSPLHF.

CDR3 nucleotides: TGTGCCAGCAGGCGGGACAGCTACTCCTACGAGCAGTACTTC. Amino acid sequence: CASRRDSYSYEQYF. The rearrangement joins TRBV27 to TRBJ2-7, with a possible D match to TRBD1 (7 bases). This CDR3 is built from 14 residues. Deletions cut 6 bases from V and 0 bases from J, with 12 bases between. CDR1 is MNHEY, CDR2 SMNVEV, per germline (reference sequence).

This clonotype has a handful of counts. The V call is TRBV27, the J call TRBJ1-1; tentatively, D is TRBD1 (5 bases). Germline loops: CDR1 MNHEY, CDR2 SMNVEV (reference sequence). The CDR3 contains 14 residues. Trimming stripped 5 bases from V and 0 bases from J, with 10 bases between. As DNA, the CDR3 is TGTGCCAGCAGTCTAGGGGAGATGAACACTGAAGCTTTCTTT. It yields the protein CASSLGEMNTEAFF.

This clonotype occurred a few times. The V gene is TRBV2, the J gene TRBJ1-2; D remains ambiguous. Trimming removed 2 bases from V and 0 bases from J, with 10 bases in between. CDR1 is SNHLY and CDR2 is FYNNEI in the germline V gene. The CDR3 contains 15 residues. The CDR3 here is CASSEQPGPNYGYTF. CDR3 DNA sequence: TGTGCCAGCAGTGAACAACCCGGGCCTAACTATGGCTACACCTTC.

This clonotype was seen a handful of times. One junction end does not reproduce the germline sequence, and a read error may be involved. The rearrangement joins TRBV9 to TRBJ2-2, with 8 bases matching TRBD1. CDR1 is SGDLS and CDR2 is YYNGEE in the germline V gene. CDR3 length: 15 amino acids. CDR3 nucleotide sequence: TGTGCCGGCAGCTTAACGACAGGGGACACCGGGGAGCTGTTTTTT. Translating it yields CAGSLTTGDTGELFF. Based on the CDR3 plus reference TRBV9 and TRBJ2-2, the full variable domain is DSGVTQTPKHLITATGQRVTLRCSPRSGDLSVYWYQQSLDQGLQFLIQYYNGEERAKGNILERFSAQQFPDLHSELNLSSLELGDSALYFCAGSLTTGDTGELFFGEGSRLTVL.

The chain links TRBV11-2 to TRBJ1-2; 7 bases are a match to TRBD1. The ends lost 5 bases at V and 4 bases at J; junction bases unmatched: 10. Germline lookup yields CDR1 SGHAT and CDR2 FQNNGV. This CDR3 is built from 15 residues. The CDR3 sequence is CASSMNRGCCYGYTF. The CDR3 DNA is TGTGCCAGCAGCATGAACAGGGGATGTTGCTATGGCTACACCTTC.

This clonotype was seen a handful of times. The chain is built from TRBV7-9 and TRBJ2-5, with D hard to call. The end of the DNA aligns better with TRBJ2-1, so the J call may be wrong. CDR1 and CDR2 from the germline V gene are SEHNR and FQNEAQ (reference sequence). The CDR3 has 14 residues. CDR3 loop: CASSLVLQTNEQFF. The CDR3 bases are TGTGCCAGCAGCTTAGTCCTGCAGACCAATGAGCAGTTCTTC.

V gene TRBV6-1 combines with J gene TRBJ2-7; TRBD2 agrees at 10 bases. Germline loops: CDR1 MNHNS, CDR2 SASEGT. V shed 5 bases, J shed 2 bases, and the junction held 6 bases outside the gene matches. The CDR3 covers 15 residues. CDR3 residues: CASSPLAGETYEQYF. As DNA, the CDR3 is TGTGCCAGCAGTCCCCTAGCGGGAGAGACCTACGAGCAGTACTTC.

The chain is built from TRBV24-1 and TRBJ1-4, with D perhaps matching TRBD1 (6 bases). Germline V lookup: CDR1 KGHDR, CDR2 SFDVKD. The length of the CDR3 is 15 residues. Trimming cost V 3 bases and J 7 bases, with 14 bases left between them. The CDR3 loop reads CATSDGGTSGEKLFF. CDR3 nucleotides: TGTGCCACCAGTGATGGAGGGACATCTGGTGAAAAACTGTTTTTT.

The J gene is TRBJ2-1, the V gene TRBV19, with a weak D call TRBD2 (6 bases). In germline, CDR1 is LNHDA, CDR2 SQIVND (reference sequence). V lost 1 base and J 0 bases, leaving 10 bases between the germline ends. The CDR3 extends over 16 amino acids. In nucleotides, the CDR3 is TGTGCCAGTAGTATAGTCGGGAGTGACTCCTACAATGAGCAGTTCTTC. Amino acid sequence: CASSIVGSDSYNEQFF. Combining the CDR3 with reference TRBV19 and TRBJ2-1 gives the whole variable domain DGGITQSPKYLFRKEGQNVTLSCEQNLNHDAMYWYRQDPGQGLRLIYYSQIVNDFQKGDIAEGYSVSREKKESFPLTVTSAQKNPTAFYLCASSIVGSDSYNEQFFGPGTRLTVL.

The genes are TRBV27 and TRBJ2-1, with TRBD1 matching over 10 bases. The CDR3 length is 16 residues. From germline, CDR1 is MNHEY and CDR2 SMNVEV (reference sequence). Trimming at V came to 8 bases and at J to 7 bases, leaving 14 bases not matched to a gene. The CDR3 region is CASPSVRDRGMNEQFF. Written as DNA, the CDR3 is TGTGCCAGCCCTAGCGTCCGGGACAGGGGTATGAATGAGCAGTTCTTC.

The CDR3 bases are TGTGCCAGCAGTTTATACGTGGGGGGCGCGGGCACTGAAGCTTTCTTT. Protein: CASSLYVGGAGTEAFF. The chain employs TRBV27 and TRBJ1-1, with D possibly being TRBD1 (6 bases). The germline gives CDR1 MNHEY, CDR2 SMNVEV (reference sequence). The V end lost 1 base, the J end lost 4 bases, and 16 bases lay between the germline ends. The CDR3 is 16 residues long.